This is a list of T cell receptor beta chains from one sample in a study of blood T cell repertoires in COVID-19. The assay was immunoSEQ multiplex PCR, and TCRdb's table has in-frame clones only and misses some. The table has under 250,000 clones, over 70% seen once. Sequences were obtained from PBMCs or T cells enriched from blood (not recorded which). All receptors come from a woman between 25 and 40 years old who had been exposed to COVID-19. CDR3s include the opening cysteine and the closing phenylalanine or tryptophan. Fields, in order: J gene, D gene, V gene, clone size, CDR3 DNA, CDR3 protein. D genes are given only for firm matches. Part of the rows lack a size; the others show once, few, many or a class for expanded clones.

J gene: TRBJ1-6
D gene: NA
V gene: TRBV28
clone size: NA
CDR3 DNA: TGTGCCAGCAGCCCTACAGGGTTAGACAATTCACCCCTCCACTTT
CDR3 protein: CASSPTGLDNSPLHF

J gene: TRBJ1-2
D gene: NA
V gene: TRBV28
clone size: NA
CDR3 DNA: TGTGCCAGCAGGGATCCAGGGGTGGGAGGCTACACCTTC
CDR3 protein: CASRDPGVGGYTF

J gene: TRBJ1-1
D gene: TRBD1
V gene: TRBV18
clone size: NA
CDR3 DNA: TGTGCCAGCTCACCTGCGGACAGGCCCTTCGGCACTGAAGCTTTCTTT
CDR3 protein: CASSPADRPFGTEAFF

J gene: TRBJ2-3
D gene: TRBD2
V gene: TRBV4-1
clone size: NA
CDR3 DNA: TGCGCCAGCAGCCAAAGTGGGGGGGGTAATGCAGATACGCAGTATTTT
CDR3 protein: CASSQSGGGNADTQYF

J gene: TRBJ2-5
D gene: TRBD1
V gene: TRBV7-9
clone size: once
CDR3 DNA: TGTGCCAGCAGCTTAGCGAACGCAGGGGGAAGGACCCAGTACTTC
CDR3 protein: CASSLANAGGRTQYF

J gene: TRBJ1-2
D gene: TRBD1
V gene: TRBV27
clone size: NA
CDR3 DNA: TGTGCCAGCAGTTTAGACAGGGGGTATGGCTACACCTTC
CDR3 protein: CASSLDRGYGYTF

J gene: TRBJ1-1
D gene: TRBD1
V gene: TRBV7-9
clone size: NA
CDR3 DNA: TGTGCCAGCAGTCGACAGGGACCAAACACTGAAGCTTTCTTT
CDR3 protein: CASSRQGPNTEAFF

J gene: TRBJ1-1
D gene: NA
V gene: TRBV5-4
clone size: NA
CDR3 DNA: TGTGCCAGCAGCTTAACCCAGGACACTGAAGCTTTCTTT
CDR3 protein: CASSLTQDTEAFF

J gene: TRBJ2-5
D gene: TRBD1
V gene: TRBV27
clone size: NA
CDR3 DNA: TGTGCCAGCAGTTTATGGGACAGAGAGACCCAGTACTTC
CDR3 protein: CASSLWDRETQYF

J gene: TRBJ1-2
D gene: TRBD1
V gene: TRBV12-3/TRBV12-4
clone size: NA
CDR3 DNA: TGTGCCAGCAGTTACGGGACAGGGGATGGCTACACCTTC
CDR3 protein: CASSYGTGDGYTF

J gene: TRBJ2-1
D gene: NA
V gene: TRBV6-4
clone size: NA
CDR3 DNA: TGTGCCAGCAGTGAATGGGAGAGCTCCTACAATGAGCAGTTCTTC
CDR3 protein: CASSEWESSYNEQFF

J gene: TRBJ2-2
D gene: TRBD2
V gene: TRBV14
clone size: NA
CDR3 DNA: TGTGCCAGCGGACATAGCGGGAGATCCACCGGGGAGCTGTTTTTT
CDR3 protein: CASGHSGRSTGELFF

J gene: TRBJ1-4
D gene: NA
V gene: TRBV2
clone size: once
CDR3 DNA: TGTGCCAGCAGTGAAGTAGTGAGAAATGAAAAACTGTTTTTT
CDR3 protein: CASSEVVRNEKLFF

J gene: TRBJ2-5
D gene: TRBD2
V gene: TRBV5-6
clone size: NA
CDR3 DNA: TGTGCCAGCAGCATAGGACTAGCGGGAGGGCAAGAGACCCAGTACTTC
CDR3 protein: CASSIGLAGGQETQYF

J gene: TRBJ1-5
D gene: NA
V gene: TRBV25-1
clone size: few
CDR3 DNA: TGTGCCAGCGCCCCACCAGGGCGAAATCAGCCCCAGCATTTT
CDR3 protein: CASAPPGRNQPQHF

J gene: TRBJ2-7
D gene: TRBD2
V gene: TRBV19
clone size: NA
CDR3 DNA: TGTGCCAGTAGTGGGACTAGCGGGAGACCCTACGAGCAGTACTTC
CDR3 protein: CASSGTSGRPYEQYF

J gene: TRBJ1-1
D gene: NA
V gene: TRBV5-4
clone size: NA
CDR3 DNA: TGTGCCAGCAGCTTTATAGGGGCGAGGAACACTGAAGCTTTCTTT
CDR3 protein: CASSFIGARNTEAFF

J gene: TRBJ2-3
D gene: NA
V gene: TRBV5-4
clone size: once
CDR3 DNA: TGTGCCAGCAGCTTGTTCGGGTCAGATACGCAGTATTTT
CDR3 protein: CASSLFGSDTQYF

J gene: TRBJ1-1
D gene: NA
V gene: TRBV11-3
clone size: NA
CDR3 DNA: TGTGCCAGCAGCTTAAACTCTCGCGAGACTGAAGCTTTCTTT
CDR3 protein: CASSLNSRETEAFF

J gene: TRBJ1-4
D gene: NA
V gene: TRBV4-2
clone size: NA
CDR3 DNA: TGTGCCAGCAGCCAAACAGCAACTAATGAAAAACTGTTTTTT
CDR3 protein: CASSQTATNEKLFF

J gene: TRBJ2-6
D gene: TRBD1
V gene: TRBV5-1
clone size: NA
CDR3 DNA: TGCGCCAGCAGCTCGAGCCAGGGGGCCAGCTCTGGGGCCAACGTCCTGACTTTC
CDR3 protein: CASSSSQGASSGANVLTF

J gene: TRBJ2-7
D gene: NA
V gene: TRBV29-1
clone size: NA
CDR3 DNA: TGCAGCGTTGTTCTCCGGAGAGCTAGTACCTACGAGCAGTACTTC
CDR3 protein: CSVVLRRASTYEQYF

J gene: TRBJ1-5
D gene: NA
V gene: TRBV4-1
clone size: NA
CDR3 DNA: TGCGCCAGCAGCCCTCATGGGGGGGCGCTTGGTCAGCCCCAGCATTTT
CDR3 protein: CASSPHGGALGQPQHF

J gene: TRBJ2-1
D gene: TRBD2
V gene: TRBV28
clone size: NA
CDR3 DNA: TGTGCCAGCAGTAAACGGGGACTAGCGGGAAATGAGCAGTTCTTC
CDR3 protein: CASSKRGLAGNEQFF

J gene: TRBJ2-3
D gene: NA
V gene: TRBV5-4
clone size: NA
CDR3 DNA: TGTGCCAGCAGCCCACTGTTAAGCACAGATACGCAGTATTTT
CDR3 protein: CASSPLLSTDTQYF

J gene: TRBJ2-3
D gene: TRBD1
V gene: TRBV11-3
clone size: NA
CDR3 DNA: TGTGCCAGCAGCCCGGGGACAGGGGGCAAGATAGATACGCAGTATTTT
CDR3 protein: CASSPGTGGKIDTQYF

J gene: TRBJ2-7
D gene: NA
V gene: TRBV29-1
clone size: NA
CDR3 DNA: TGCAGCGTATCCGGACAGGGAAGGGTAGCGGGGGCAAACGAGCAGTACTTC
CDR3 protein: CSVSGQGRVAGANEQYF

J gene: TRBJ1-1
D gene: TRBD1
V gene: TRBV30
clone size: NA
CDR3 DNA: TGTGCCTGGAGCTTAGGGACAGGAAAAGCTTTCTTT
CDR3 protein: CAWSLGTGKAFF

J gene: TRBJ2-1
D gene: TRBD2
V gene: TRBV9
clone size: NA
CDR3 DNA: TGTGCCAGCAGCGTAGAACTAGCGGACTACAATGAGCAGTTCTTC
CDR3 protein: CASSVELADYNEQFF

J gene: TRBJ2-7
D gene: NA
V gene: TRBV6-5
clone size: NA
CDR3 DNA: TGTGCCAGCAGCAAAGGGGGTGGGGGATACGAGCAGTACTTC
CDR3 protein: CASSKGGGGYEQYF

J gene: TRBJ2-7
D gene: NA
V gene: TRBV5-1
clone size: NA
CDR3 DNA: TGCGCCAGCAGCCCGGTCGGGCGGGGTAGGGAGCAGTACTTC
CDR3 protein: CASSPVGRGREQYF

J gene: TRBJ2-1
D gene: TRBD2
V gene: TRBV9
clone size: NA
CDR3 DNA: TGTGCCAGCAGCCCTGCCGGGACTATCTACAATGAGCAGTTCTTC
CDR3 protein: CASSPAGTIYNEQFF

J gene: TRBJ2-1
D gene: TRBD2
V gene: TRBV27
clone size: NA
CDR3 DNA: TGTGCCAGCAGTTTAACTGGTGGGACTAGCGATTACAATGAGCAGTTCTTC
CDR3 protein: CASSLTGGTSDYNEQFF

J gene: TRBJ2-2
D gene: NA
V gene: TRBV5-1
clone size: NA
CDR3 DNA: TGCGCCAGCGGAGCGGGCAGGTTAAACACCGGGGAGCTGTTTTTT
CDR3 protein: CASGAGRLNTGELFF

J gene: TRBJ2-1
D gene: TRBD2
V gene: TRBV5-1
clone size: NA
CDR3 DNA: TGCGCCAGCAGCTACCTAGCGGGAGTACCAAATGAGCAGTTCTTC
CDR3 protein: CASSYLAGVPNEQFF

J gene: TRBJ1-5
D gene: NA
V gene: TRBV19
clone size: NA
CDR3 DNA: TGTGCCAGTAGTACCCCACCAACAGGGATAGATCAGCCCCAGCATTTT
CDR3 protein: CASSTPPTGIDQPQHF

J gene: TRBJ2-3
D gene: NA
V gene: TRBV5-4
clone size: NA
CDR3 DNA: TGTGCCAGCAGCTTGGCCGGGACATACACAGATACGCAGTATTTT
CDR3 protein: CASSLAGTYTDTQYF

J gene: TRBJ2-7
D gene: NA
V gene: TRBV6-5
clone size: NA
CDR3 DNA: TGTGCCAGCCACCGGGGAAGCGACGAGCAGTACTTC
CDR3 protein: CASHRGSDEQYF

J gene: TRBJ1-1
D gene: TRBD1
V gene: TRBV10-2
clone size: NA
CDR3 DNA: TGCGCCAGCATCGCAAACAGGGGCACTGAAGCTTTCTTT
CDR3 protein: CASIANRGTEAFF

J gene: TRBJ1-1
D gene: NA
V gene: TRBV6-5
clone size: NA
CDR3 DNA: TGTGCCAGCAGTTACGGTGGTCTTTGGAGGGCGACTGAAGCTTTCTTT
CDR3 protein: CASSYGGLWRATEAFF

J gene: TRBJ2-1
D gene: TRBD2
V gene: TRBV11-3
clone size: NA
CDR3 DNA: TGTGCCAGCAGCTTAAGCGGGGCCTACAATGAGCAGTTCTTC
CDR3 protein: CASSLSGAYNEQFF

J gene: TRBJ2-4
D gene: NA
V gene: TRBV4-1
clone size: NA
CDR3 DNA: TGCGCCAGCAGCCAACCGACGGACTCTAGCAAAAACATTCAGTACTTC
CDR3 protein: CASSQPTDSSKNIQYF

J gene: TRBJ1-1
D gene: NA
V gene: TRBV7-6
clone size: NA
CDR3 DNA: TGTGCCAGCAGCTCCCTGACATCAATGAACACTGAAGCTTTCTTT
CDR3 protein: CASSSLTSMNTEAFF

J gene: TRBJ2-5
D gene: NA
V gene: TRBV7-9
clone size: NA
CDR3 DNA: TGTGCCAGCAGCACGGGAGCGGGGACCCAGTACTTC
CDR3 protein: CASSTGAGTQYF

J gene: TRBJ2-5
D gene: TRBD1
V gene: TRBV11-2
clone size: NA
CDR3 DNA: TGTGCCAGCAGCTCCGCTCTCCGGACAGGCCTGTACCAAGAGACCCAGTACTTC
CDR3 protein: CASSSALRTGLYQETQYF

J gene: TRBJ2-3
D gene: TRBD2
V gene: TRBV5-1
clone size: NA
CDR3 DNA: TGCGCCAGCAGCTCCAACGGACTAGCGGACACAGATACGCAGTATTTT
CDR3 protein: CASSSNGLADTDTQYF

J gene: TRBJ2-2
D gene: NA
V gene: TRBV11-2
clone size: few
CDR3 DNA: TGTGCCAGCAGCTTAGTGCGGGGCACCGGGGAGCTGTTTTTT
CDR3 protein: CASSLVRGTGELFF

J gene: TRBJ2-6
D gene: NA
V gene: TRBV5-5
clone size: NA
CDR3 DNA: TGTGCCAGCAGCGTTACAGGGTCTGGGGCCAACGTCCTGACTTTC
CDR3 protein: CASSVTGSGANVLTF

J gene: TRBJ1-1
D gene: TRBD1
V gene: TRBV5-7
clone size: NA
CDR3 DNA: TGTGCCAGCAGGGGGGTTCAGGGGGCGTATACTGAAGCTTTCTTT
CDR3 protein: CASRGVQGAYTEAFF

J gene: TRBJ2-7
D gene: TRBD1
V gene: TRBV3-1/TRBV3-2
clone size: NA
CDR3 DNA: TGTGCCAGCAGCCAAGCAAGACAGGGAGTCTCCTACGAGCAGTACTTC
CDR3 protein: CASSQARQGVSYEQYF

J gene: TRBJ2-7
D gene: TRBD1
V gene: TRBV5-1
clone size: NA
CDR3 DNA: TGCGCCAGCAGCTCCGGACAGGGCCCTGGTCTATCCGAGCAGTACTTC
CDR3 protein: CASSSGQGPGLSEQYF

J gene: TRBJ1-3
D gene: NA
V gene: TRBV7-6
clone size: NA
CDR3 DNA: TGTGCCAGCAGCTTCTTCGAACCGGGTAACTCTGGAAACACCATATATTTT
CDR3 protein: CASSFFEPGNSGNTIYF

J gene: TRBJ2-1
D gene: TRBD2
V gene: TRBV19
clone size: NA
CDR3 DNA: TGTGCCAGTAGTACCCCGGGACTAGCGGGAATGGTGGTCAATGAGCAGTTCTTC
CDR3 protein: CASSTPGLAGMVVNEQFF

J gene: TRBJ1-1
D gene: TRBD1
V gene: TRBV19
clone size: NA
CDR3 DNA: TGTGCCAGTAGGGACACCGGGACAGGGTTCTCTGAAGCTTTCTTT
CDR3 protein: CASRDTGTGFSEAFF

J gene: TRBJ1-5
D gene: NA
V gene: TRBV12-5
clone size: NA
CDR3 DNA: TGTGCTAGTGGTTTGGTTAACAGCATCGTATTTCTTGGCAATCAGCCCCAGCATTTT
CDR3 protein: CASGLVNSIVFLGNQPQHF

J gene: TRBJ2-2
D gene: TRBD1
V gene: TRBV2
clone size: once
CDR3 DNA: TGTGCCAGCACACAGGGGGCTGCCGACACCGGGGAGCTGTTTTTT
CDR3 protein: CASTQGAADTGELFF

J gene: TRBJ1-3
D gene: NA
V gene: TRBV4-2
clone size: NA
CDR3 DNA: TGTGCCAGCAGCCAAGTTTTGGGGCCGACCTCTGGAAACACCATATATTTT
CDR3 protein: CASSQVLGPTSGNTIYF

J gene: TRBJ2-5
D gene: TRBD1
V gene: TRBV7-3
clone size: NA
CDR3 DNA: TGTGCCAGCAGCCCCGGGGACAGGCCCCAAGAGACCCAGTACTTC
CDR3 protein: CASSPGDRPQETQYF

J gene: TRBJ1-3
D gene: NA
V gene: TRBV11-2
clone size: NA
CDR3 DNA: TGTGCCAGCAGCTCCGGGACATACGGAAACACCATATATTTT
CDR3 protein: CASSSGTYGNTIYF